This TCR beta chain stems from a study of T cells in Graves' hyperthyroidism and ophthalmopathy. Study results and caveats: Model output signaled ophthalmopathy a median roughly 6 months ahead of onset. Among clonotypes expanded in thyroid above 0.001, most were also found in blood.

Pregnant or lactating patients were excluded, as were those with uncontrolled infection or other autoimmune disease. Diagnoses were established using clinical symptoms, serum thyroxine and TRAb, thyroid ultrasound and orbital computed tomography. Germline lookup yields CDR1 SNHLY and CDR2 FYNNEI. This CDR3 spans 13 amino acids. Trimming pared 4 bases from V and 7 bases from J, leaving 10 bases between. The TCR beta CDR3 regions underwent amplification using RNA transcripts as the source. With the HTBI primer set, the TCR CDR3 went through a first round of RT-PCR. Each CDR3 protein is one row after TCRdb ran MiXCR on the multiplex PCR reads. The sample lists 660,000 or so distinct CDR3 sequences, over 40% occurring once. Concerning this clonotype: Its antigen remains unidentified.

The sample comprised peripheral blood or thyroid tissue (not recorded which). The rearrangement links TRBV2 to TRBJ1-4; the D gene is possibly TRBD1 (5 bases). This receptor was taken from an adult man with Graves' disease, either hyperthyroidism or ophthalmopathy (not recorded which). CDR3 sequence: CASSAAGREKLFF. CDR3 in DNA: TGTGCCAGCAGTGCGGCAGGGCGTGAAAAACTGTTTTTT.